The clone carrying this T cell receptor beta chain was recorded a few times. Its antigen is undetermined. This specimen comes from a study of human T cells and chemical hapten exposure. Study-wide background: How much TCR each sample yielded varied, mostly because pooled library volumes differed slightly.

Time point: healthy volunteer bleed at 2 weeks. Sequencing started from total RNA isolated from unfractionated whole blood. Points from the study as a whole: TCRs above 1 in 1000 frequency did not change with DPC sensitization.

The library gave individual cDNA molecules unique molecular identifiers. TCRdb re-derived calls from the RACE reads in MiXCR, one entry per CDR3 protein. Among over 100,000 distinct CDR3 sequences listed, about 9.4% were seen once. The TCR was taken from a male donor in good health. Some clones in this sample may be carry-over from other donors' samples. The sequencing sample was made of whole blood.

CDR3 residues: CASSGGDVTSYNEQFF. The CDR3 DNA reads TGTGCCAGCAGCGGGGGGGATGTAACCTCCTACAATGAGCAGTTCTTC. The rearrangement links TRBV11-3 to TRBJ2-1; 7 bases line up with TRBD2. Germline V CDR1 and CDR2: SGHNT, YENEEA. V lost 5 bases to trimming and J lost 0 bases; unmatched junction nucleotides: 7. CDR3 size: 16 residues.